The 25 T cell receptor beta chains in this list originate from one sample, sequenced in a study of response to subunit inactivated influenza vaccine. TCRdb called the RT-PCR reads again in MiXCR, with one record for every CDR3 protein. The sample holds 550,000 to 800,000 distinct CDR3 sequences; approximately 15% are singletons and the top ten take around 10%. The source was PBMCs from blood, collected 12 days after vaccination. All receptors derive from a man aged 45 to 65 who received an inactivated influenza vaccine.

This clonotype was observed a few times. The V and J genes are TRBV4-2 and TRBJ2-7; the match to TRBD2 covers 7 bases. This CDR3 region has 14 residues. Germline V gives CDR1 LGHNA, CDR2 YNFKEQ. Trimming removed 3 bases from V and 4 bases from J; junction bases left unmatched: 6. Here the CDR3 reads CASSQNSGPYEQYF. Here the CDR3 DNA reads TGTGCCAGCAGCCAGAATAGCGGGCCGTACGAGCAGTACTTC.

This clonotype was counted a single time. The CDR3 region is CASSLGSGQLYGYTF. In nucleotides, the CDR3 is TGTGCCAGCAGCTTGGGGTCGGGACAGCTATATGGCTACACCTTC. This sequence joins TRBV5-5 and TRBJ1-2; 7 bases are shared with TRBD1. CDR3 length: 15 residues. The trim removed 0 bases at V and 5 bases at J, leaving 7 bases unmatched. Germline V gene lookup returns CDR1 SGHKS and CDR2 YYEKEE (reference sequence).

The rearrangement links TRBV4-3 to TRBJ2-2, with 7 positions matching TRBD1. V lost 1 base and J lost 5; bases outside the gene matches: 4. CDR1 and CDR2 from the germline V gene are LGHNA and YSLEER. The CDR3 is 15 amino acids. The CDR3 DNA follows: TGCGCCAGCAGCCAAGGGGACAGTCGGACCGGGGAGCTGTTTTTT. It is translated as CASSQGDSRTGELFF.

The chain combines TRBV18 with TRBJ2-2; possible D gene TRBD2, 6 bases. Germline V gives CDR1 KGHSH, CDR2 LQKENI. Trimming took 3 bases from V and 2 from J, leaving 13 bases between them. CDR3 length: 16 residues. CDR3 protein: CASSPMGGSNTGELFF. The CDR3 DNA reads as TGTGCCAGCTCACCGATGGGGGGAAGTAACACCGGGGAGCTGTTTTTT.

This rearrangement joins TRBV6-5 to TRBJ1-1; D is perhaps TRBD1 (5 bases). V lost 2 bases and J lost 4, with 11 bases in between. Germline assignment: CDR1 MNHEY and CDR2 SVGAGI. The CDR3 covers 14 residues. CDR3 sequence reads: CASSYPERGTEAFF. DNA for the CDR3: TGTGCCAGCAGTTACCCCGAGAGGGGCACTGAAGCTTTCTTT.

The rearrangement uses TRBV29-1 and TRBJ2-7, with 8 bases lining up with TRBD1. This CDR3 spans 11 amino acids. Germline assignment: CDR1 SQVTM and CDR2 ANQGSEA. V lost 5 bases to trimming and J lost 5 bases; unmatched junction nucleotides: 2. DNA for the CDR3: TGCAGCGTTCAGACAGGGGACGAGCAGTACTTC. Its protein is CSVQTGDEQYF.

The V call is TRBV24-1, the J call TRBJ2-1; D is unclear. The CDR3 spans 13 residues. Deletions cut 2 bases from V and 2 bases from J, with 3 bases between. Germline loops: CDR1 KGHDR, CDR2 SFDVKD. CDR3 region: CATSDWTYNEQFF. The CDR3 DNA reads TGTGCCACCAGTGATTGGACCTACAATGAGCAGTTCTTC.

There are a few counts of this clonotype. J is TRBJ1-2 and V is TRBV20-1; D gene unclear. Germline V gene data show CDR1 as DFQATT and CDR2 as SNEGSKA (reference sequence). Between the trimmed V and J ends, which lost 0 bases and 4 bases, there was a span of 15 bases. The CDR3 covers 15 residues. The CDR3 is CSARDPGGDVYGYTF. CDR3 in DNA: TGCAGTGCTAGAGATCCTGGCGGTGACGTCTATGGCTACACCTTC.

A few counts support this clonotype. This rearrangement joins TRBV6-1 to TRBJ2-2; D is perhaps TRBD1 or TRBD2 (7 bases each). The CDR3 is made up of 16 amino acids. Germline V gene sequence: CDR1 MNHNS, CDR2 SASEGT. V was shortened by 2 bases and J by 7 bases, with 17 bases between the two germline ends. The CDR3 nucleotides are TGTGCCAGCAGTGAATGGGAGGGGGCTTATGACGGGGAGCTGTTTTTT. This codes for CASSEWEGAYDGELFF.

The CDR3 sequence: CASSLSLGQEAFF. The CDR3 nucleotides read TGTGCCAGCAGCTTATCGTTGGGGCAGGAAGCTTTCTTT. The chain employs TRBV7-9 and TRBJ1-1; D might be TRBD1 (5 bases). Germline CDR1 and CDR2: SEHNR and FQNEAQ (reference sequence). The V and J ends lost 2 bases and 8 bases respectively, with 12 bases between them. There are 13 residues in the CDR3.

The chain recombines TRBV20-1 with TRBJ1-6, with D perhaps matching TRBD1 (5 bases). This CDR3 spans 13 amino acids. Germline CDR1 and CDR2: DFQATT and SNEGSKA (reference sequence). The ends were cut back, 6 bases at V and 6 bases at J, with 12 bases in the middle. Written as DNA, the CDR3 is TGCAGTGCACATACAGGTTTTAATTCACCCCTCCACTTT. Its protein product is CSAHTGFNSPLHF.

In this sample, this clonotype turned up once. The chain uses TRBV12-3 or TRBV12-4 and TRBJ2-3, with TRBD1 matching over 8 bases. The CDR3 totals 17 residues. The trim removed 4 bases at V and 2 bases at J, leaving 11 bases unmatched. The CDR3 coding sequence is TGTGCCAGCAGTTCGACCGGAACAGGGGGGCTCACAGATACGCAGTATTTT. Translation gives CASSSTGTGGLTDTQYF.

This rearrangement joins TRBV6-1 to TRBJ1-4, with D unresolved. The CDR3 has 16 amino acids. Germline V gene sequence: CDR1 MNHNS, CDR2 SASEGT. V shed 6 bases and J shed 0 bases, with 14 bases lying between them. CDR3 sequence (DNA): TGTGCCAGCAGCCAAGGGTCGGGTTCAACTAATGAAAAACTGTTTTTT. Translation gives CASSQGSGSTNEKLFF.

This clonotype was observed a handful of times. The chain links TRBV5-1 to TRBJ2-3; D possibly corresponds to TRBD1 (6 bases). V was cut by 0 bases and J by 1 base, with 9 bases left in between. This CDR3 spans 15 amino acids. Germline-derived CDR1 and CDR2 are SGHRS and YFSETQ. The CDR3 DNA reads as TGCGCCAGCAGCTTGGAGGGGGTGGGCACAGATACGCAGTATTTT. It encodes CASSLEGVGTDTQYF.

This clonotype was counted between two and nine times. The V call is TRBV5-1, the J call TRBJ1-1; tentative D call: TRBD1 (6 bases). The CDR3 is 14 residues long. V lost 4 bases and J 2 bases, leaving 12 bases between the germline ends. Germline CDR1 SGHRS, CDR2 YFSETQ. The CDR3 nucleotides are TGCGCCAGCAGCACCGGACAGATTAACACTGAAGCTTTCTTT. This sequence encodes CASSTGQINTEAFF.

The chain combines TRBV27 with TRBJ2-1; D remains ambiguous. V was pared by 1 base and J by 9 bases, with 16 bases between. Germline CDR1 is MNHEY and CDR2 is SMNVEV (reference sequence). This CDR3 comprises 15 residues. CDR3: CASSLFVGSLVEQFF. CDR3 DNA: TGTGCCAGCAGTTTATTCGTGGGTTCTTTGGTTGAGCAGTTCTTC.

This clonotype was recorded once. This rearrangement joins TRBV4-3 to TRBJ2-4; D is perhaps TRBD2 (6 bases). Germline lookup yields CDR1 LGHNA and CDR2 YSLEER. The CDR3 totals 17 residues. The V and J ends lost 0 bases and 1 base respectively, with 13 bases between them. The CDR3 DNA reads TGCGCCAGCAGCCAAGATTTCGCCGGGAGTGCCAAAAACATTCAGTACTTC. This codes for CASSQDFAGSAKNIQYF.

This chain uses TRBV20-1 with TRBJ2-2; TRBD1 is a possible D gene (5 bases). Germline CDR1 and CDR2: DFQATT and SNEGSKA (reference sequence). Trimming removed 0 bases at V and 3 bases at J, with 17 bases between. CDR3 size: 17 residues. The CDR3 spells CSARDFTVIGDTGELFF. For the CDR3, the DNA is TGCAGTGCTAGAGATTTTACTGTTATAGGGGACACCGGGGAGCTGTTTTTT.

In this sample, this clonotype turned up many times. The CDR3: CASSRGYNTGELFF. DNA of the CDR3: TGTGCCAGCAGTAGGGGGTACAACACCGGGGAGCTGTTTTTT. V gene TRBV12-3 or TRBV12-4 combines with J gene TRBJ2-2; the D gene is possibly TRBD1 (6 bases). CDR3 length equals 14 residues. Trimming stripped 5 bases from V and 2 bases from J, with 9 bases between.

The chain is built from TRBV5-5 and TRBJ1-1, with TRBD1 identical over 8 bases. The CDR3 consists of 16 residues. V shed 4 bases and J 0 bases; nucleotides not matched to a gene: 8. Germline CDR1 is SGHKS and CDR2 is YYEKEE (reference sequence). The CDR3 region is CASSQTGQGLNTEAFF. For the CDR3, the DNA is TGTGCCAGCAGCCAGACAGGACAGGGCCTGAACACTGAAGCTTTCTTT.

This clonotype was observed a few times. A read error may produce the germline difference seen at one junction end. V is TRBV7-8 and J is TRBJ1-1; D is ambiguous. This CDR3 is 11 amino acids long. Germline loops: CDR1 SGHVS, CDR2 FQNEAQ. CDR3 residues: CASSFRSETFF. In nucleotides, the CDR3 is TGTGCCAGCAGCTTTAGGAGTGAAACTTTCTTT.

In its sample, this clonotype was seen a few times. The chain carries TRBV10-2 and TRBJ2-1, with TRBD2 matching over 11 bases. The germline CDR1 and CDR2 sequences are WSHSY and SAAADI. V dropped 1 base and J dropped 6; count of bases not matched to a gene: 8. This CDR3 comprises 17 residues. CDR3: CASSEFLAGGRGNEQFF. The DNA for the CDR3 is TGCGCCAGCAGTGAGTTCCTAGCGGGGGGCCGGGGCAATGAGCAGTTCTTC.

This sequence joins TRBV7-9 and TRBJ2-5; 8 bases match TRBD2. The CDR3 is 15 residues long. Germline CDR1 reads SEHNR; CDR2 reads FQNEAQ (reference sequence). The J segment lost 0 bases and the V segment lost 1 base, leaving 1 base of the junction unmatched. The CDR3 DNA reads TGTGCCAGCAGCTTAGTGACTAGCGACCAAGAGACCCAGTACTTC. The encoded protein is CASSLVTSDQETQYF.

The CDR3 is CASSPRRDDNEQFF. CDR3 DNA sequence: TGTGCCAGCAGCCCAAGGCGGGATGACAATGAGCAGTTCTTC. This chain connects TRBV7-9 to TRBJ2-1; D perhaps matches TRBD2 (6 bases). The CDR3 runs 14 residues. Germline values: CDR1 SEHNR, CDR2 FQNEAQ (reference sequence). V was trimmed by 5 bases and J by 5 bases, leaving 13 bases between them.

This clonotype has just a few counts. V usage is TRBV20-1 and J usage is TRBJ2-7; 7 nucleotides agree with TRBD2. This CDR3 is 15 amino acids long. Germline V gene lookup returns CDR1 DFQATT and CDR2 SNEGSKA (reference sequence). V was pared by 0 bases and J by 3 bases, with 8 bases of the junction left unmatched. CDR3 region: CSAREGGNVVYEQYF. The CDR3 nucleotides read TGCAGTGCTAGAGAGGGAGGGAATGTCGTCTACGAGCAGTACTTC.